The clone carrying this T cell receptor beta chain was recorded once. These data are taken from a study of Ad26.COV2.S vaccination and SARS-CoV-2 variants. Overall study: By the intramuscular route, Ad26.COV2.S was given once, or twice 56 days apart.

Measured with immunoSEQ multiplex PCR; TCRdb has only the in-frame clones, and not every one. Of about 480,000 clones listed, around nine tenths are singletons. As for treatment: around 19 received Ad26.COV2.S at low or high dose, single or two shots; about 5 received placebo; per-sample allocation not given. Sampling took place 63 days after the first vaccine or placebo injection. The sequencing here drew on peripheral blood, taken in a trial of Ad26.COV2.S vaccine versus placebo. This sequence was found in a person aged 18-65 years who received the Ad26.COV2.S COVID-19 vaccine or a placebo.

In DNA, the CDR3 is TGTGCCAGCAGTTTGGGGGCAAGGGCTGAAGCTTTCTTT. This encodes CASSLGARAEAFF. This chain joins TRBV27 and TRBJ1-1, with a tentative D call TRBD1 (6 bases). Trimming shortened V by 3 bases and J by 6 bases, and 11 bases separated the two germline ends. The CDR3 extends over 13 amino acids. Germline V gene lookup returns CDR1 MNHEY and CDR2 SMNVEV (reference sequence).